This passage covers 25 T cell receptor beta chains from one sample sequenced in a study of blood T cell repertoires in COVID-19. TCRdb keeps only in-frame clones here, not all; method: immunoSEQ multiplex PCR. The sample yields 150,000 to 200,000 clones, about 88% seen once. The sample was peripheral blood. The receptor set was obtained from a woman older than 75 in a cohort sampled during active or convalescent COVID-19.

The chain's CDR3 is CASSPSRTGRVAGEAFF. Written as DNA, the CDR3 is TGTGCCAGCAGTCCATCCCGGACAGGGAGGGTTGCTGGTGAAGCTTTCTTT. The V gene is TRBV27, the J gene TRBJ1-1; TRBD1 matches at 8 bases. CDR1 MNHEY and CDR2 SMNVEV come from the germline V gene (reference sequence). There are 17 residues in the CDR3. Germline trimming cut 5 bases from V and 7 bases from J; bases unmatched to any gene: 18.

The rearrangement uses TRBV14 and TRBJ2-7; TRBD2 matches at 9 bases. Germline CDR1 SGHDN, CDR2 FVKESK. CDR3 size: 14 residues. The ends lost 2 bases at V and 2 bases at J; junction bases unmatched: 1. The CDR3 DNA is TGTGCCAGCAGCCAACTAGCGGGACCCTACGAGCAGTACTTC. This encodes CASSQLAGPYEQYF.

This chain joins TRBV11-3 and TRBJ1-1; D call uncertain. CDR3 length: 11 residues. The ends were cut back, 5 bases at V and 11 bases at J, with 12 bases in the middle. CDR1 is SGHNT and CDR2 is YENEEA in the germline V gene. The DNA for the CDR3 is TGTGCCAGCAGCGCTCCAGGTGAGGCTTTCTTT. It translates to CASSAPGEAFF.

This chain links TRBV19 with TRBJ1-1, with D possibly being TRBD1 (6 bases). Germline values: CDR1 LNHDA, CDR2 SQIVND (reference sequence). The CDR3 consists of 13 residues. The V end was cut by 4 bases, the J end by 3 bases, with 9 bases between. In DNA form, the CDR3 reads TGTGCCAGTAGTAGCACAGGGTACACTGAAGCTTTCTTT. Residues: CASSSTGYTEAFF.

The chain links TRBV11-2 to TRBJ2-1; 8 bases line up with TRBD2. J lost 10 bases, V lost 2 bases, and 7 bases had no gene match. This CDR3 comprises 14 residues. The V gene's germline CDR1 is SGHAT and CDR2 FQNNGV. The CDR3: CASSLSFAGGEQFF. CDR3 nucleotides: TGTGCCAGCAGCTTAAGCTTTGCGGGGGGAGAGCAGTTCTTC.

The rearrangement uses TRBV11-3 and TRBJ1-2; 8 bases agree with TRBD1. The germline CDR1 and CDR2 sequences are SGHNT and YENEEA. The length of the CDR3 is 15 residues. Trimming removed 5 bases from V and 4 bases from J; junction bases left unmatched: 9. The CDR3, as DNA: TGTGCCAGCAGCCCCCGACAGGGGTCCGGCTATGGCTACACCTTC. This gives the protein CASSPRQGSGYGYTF.

The sample holds one count of this clone. The genes are TRBV24-1 and TRBJ2-5; D perhaps matches TRBD1 (6 bases). Trimming shortened V by 1 base and J by 3 bases, and 8 bases separated the two germline ends. Germline V gene sequence: CDR1 KGHDR, CDR2 SFDVKD. The CDR3 length is 14 residues. This CDR3 is CATSDLNREETQYF. CDR3 sequence (DNA): TGTGCCACCAGTGATTTAAACAGGGAAGAGACCCAGTACTTC.

The chain recombines TRBV9 with TRBJ1-3, with D possibly matching TRBD1 (6 bases). The CDR3 has 15 residues. The V and J ends lost 9 bases and 0 bases respectively, with 16 bases between them. The V gene's germline CDR1 is SGDLS and CDR2 YYNGEE. The CDR3 region has the DNA TGTGCCACCTCCGGGACACTGAGCTCTGGAAACACCATATATTTT. Translated: CATSGTLSSGNTIYF.

The chain joins TRBV11-2 to TRBJ2-2; 7 bases fit TRBD2. Germline CDR1 is SGHAT and CDR2 is FQNNGV. V was clipped by 7 bases and J by 7 bases; unmatched bases: 9. The CDR3 is made up of 14 amino acids. Written as DNA, the CDR3 is TGTGCCAGCACCCCGTCGCCGGGAGGCGGGGAGCTGTTTTTT. This codes for CASTPSPGGGELFF.

This sequence joins TRBV4-2 and TRBJ1-2, with a weak D call TRBD1 (6 bases). The ends were cut back, 0 bases at V and 8 bases at J, with 10 bases in the middle. CDR1 and CDR2 (germline): LGHNA, YNFKEQ. CDR3 length: 13 residues. DNA for the CDR3: TGTGCCAGCAGCCAAGATCGTCAGGGGGGCTACACCTTC. This sequence encodes CASSQDRQGGYTF.

The chain joins TRBV11-2 to TRBJ1-1; 8 positions agree with TRBD1. This CDR3 is built from 15 residues. Germline V gene lookup returns CDR1 SGHAT and CDR2 FQNNGV. J gave up 4 bases and V 4 bases, and 8 bases lay outside the gene matches. CDR3 bases: TGTGCCAGCAGCTCGGACAGGGCGAGGGTCACTGAAGCTTTCTTT. Translation: CASSSDRARVTEAFF.

This clone is a singleton in its sample. This rearrangement joins TRBV11-3 to TRBJ1-2, with D possibly being TRBD1 (5 bases). Between the trimmed V and J ends, which lost 1 base and 4 bases, there was a span of 13 bases. There are 15 residues in the CDR3. Per the germline V gene, CDR1 is SGHNT and CDR2 is YENEEA. CDR3 loop: CASSLGQGGSYGYTF. CDR3 bases: TGTGCCAGCAGCTTAGGCCAGGGAGGGAGCTATGGCTACACCTTC.

The rearrangement joins TRBV3-1 (or the pseudogene TRBV3-2) to TRBJ2-3; possible D gene TRBD2, 7 bases. The germline CDR1 and CDR2 sequences are LGHDT and YNNKEL (reference sequence). The CDR3 runs to 14 residues. V gave up 7 bases and J gave up 7 bases, with 18 bases separating them. The CDR3 here is CASTSGGGGHTQYF. The DNA of the CDR3 is TGTGCCAGCACTAGCGGCGGGGGCGGGCATACGCAGTATTTT.

The V call is TRBV20-1, the J call TRBJ1-1; TRBD1 matches 7 bases. The germline gives CDR1 DFQATT, CDR2 SNEGSKA (reference sequence). V lost 3 bases to trimming and J lost 1 base; unmatched junction nucleotides: 5. The CDR3 sequence is 14 residues long. The CDR3 DNA reads TGCAGTGCTAGTTCTCGACAGGGGAACACTGAAGCTTTCTTT. Protein product: CSASSRQGNTEAFF.

This chain uses TRBV4-1 with TRBJ2-4; 8 nucleotides agree with TRBD2. This CDR3 spans 16 amino acids. Looked up from germline, CDR1 is MGHRA and CDR2 is YSYEKL. V shed 1 base, J shed 8 bases, and the junction held 10 bases outside the gene matches. This CDR3 reads CASSQGPSGRLDIQYF. The CDR3 DNA reads TGCGCCAGCAGCCAAGGGCCCAGCGGGAGATTAGACATTCAGTACTTC.

The gene calls are TRBV30 and TRBJ2-7; possibly TRBD1 for D (6 bases). The CDR3 length is 13 residues. Trimming took 2 bases from V and 6 from J, leaving 14 bases between them. From germline, CDR1 is GTSNPN and CDR2 SVGIG (reference sequence). The CDR3 region is CAWSPWGRSEQYV. Here the CDR3 DNA reads TGTGCCTGGAGTCCATGGGGGCGCTCCGAGCAGTACGTC.

The V gene is TRBV30, the J gene TRBJ2-1; unclear D gene. Germline V CDR1 and CDR2: GTSNPN, SVGIG (reference sequence). The length of the CDR3 is 13 residues. With 0 bases removed from V and 7 bases from J, the gap between germline ends came to 10 bases. DNA for the CDR3: TGTGCCTGGAGTGTACGAAGAGGTAATGAGCAGTTCTTC. Its translation: CAWSVRRGNEQFF.

This clone was found a few times. The chain joins TRBV29-1 to TRBJ1-1; 7 bases agree with TRBD1. This CDR3 comprises 17 residues. V was clipped by 6 bases and J by 1 base; unmatched bases: 17. Germline lookup yields CDR1 SQVTM and CDR2 ANQGSEA. CDR3 region: CSVQEQGFRTGNTEAFF. CDR3 nucleotide sequence: TGCAGCGTCCAAGAACAGGGGTTTAGGACGGGGAACACTGAAGCTTTCTTT.

This CDR3 reads CASSRGRNQPQHF. DNA of the CDR3: TGTGCCAGCAGCAGGGGGCGGAATCAGCCCCAGCATTTT. The chain uses TRBV2 and TRBJ1-5; 8 bases line up with TRBD1. CDR1 and CDR2 (germline): SNHLY, FYNNEI. This CDR3 comprises 13 residues. V shed 6 bases and J 4 bases; nucleotides not matched to a gene: 2.

The chain carries TRBV30 and TRBJ1-1; 7 bases are shared with TRBD1. V trimming: 5 bases; J trimming: 4 bases; junction bases outside the gene matches: 4. From germline, CDR1 is GTSNPN and CDR2 SVGIG (reference sequence). The CDR3 sequence is 12 residues long. This CDR3 is CAWGQVGTEAFF. CDR3 coding DNA: TGTGCCTGGGGACAGGTTGGCACTGAAGCTTTCTTT.

The V gene is TRBV11-3, the J gene TRBJ2-7, with D possibly being TRBD1 (5 bases). The CDR3 contains 13 residues. The V gene lost 5 bases and the J gene lost 1 base, with 9 bases spanning the gap. Germline V gives CDR1 SGHNT, CDR2 YENEEA. The CDR3 region has the DNA TGTGCCAGCAGCAGCCGACAGTCCTACGAGCAGTACTTC. This codes for CASSSRQSYEQYF. The variable domain in full, with the rest retrieved from reference TRBV11-3 and TRBJ2-7, is EAGVVQSPRYKIIEKKQPVAFWCNPISGHNTLYWYLQNLGQGPELLIRYENEEAVDDSQLPKDRFSAERLKGVDSTLKIQPAELGDSAVYLCASSSRQSYEQYFGPGTRLTVT.

CDR3 residues: CASRGRVGGTGGNTGELFF. DNA of the CDR3: TGTGCCAGCAGAGGTAGGGTGGGTGGCACAGGGGGAAACACCGGGGAGCTGTTTTTT. The chain recombines TRBV9 with TRBJ2-2; 8 positions agree with TRBD1. Germline trimming cut 5 bases from V and 2 bases from J; bases unmatched to any gene: 17. Germline CDR1 is SGDLS and CDR2 is YYNGEE. CDR3 length: 19 amino acids.

The chain has TRBV10-2 and TRBJ1-2; D ambiguous. With 5 bases removed from V and 4 bases from J, the gap between germline ends came to 20 bases. Germline V gene sequence: CDR1 WSHSY, CDR2 SAAADI. The length of the CDR3 is 16 residues. The CDR3 DNA reads as TGCGCCAGCAGTCCCGGTGGAGGGCCGGAAACCTATGGCTACACCTTC. Translation: CASSPGGGPETYGYTF.

The chain is built from TRBV5-1 and TRBJ2-3; D may be TRBD2 (6 bases). Germline V gene sequence: CDR1 SGHRS, CDR2 YFSETQ. The CDR3 length is 16 residues. V dropped 5 bases and J dropped 2 bases, with 18 bases sitting between them. The CDR3 region is CASRVIGGASTDTQYF. The CDR3 region has the DNA TGCGCCAGCAGGGTGATCGGCGGGGCCTCCACAGATACGCAGTATTTT.

This clone was recorded once. V usage is TRBV19 and J usage is TRBJ2-1; 9 nucleotides agree with TRBD1. The CDR3 is 15 amino acids. Germline trimming cut 6 bases from V and 4 bases from J; bases unmatched to any gene: 7. The germline CDR1 and CDR2 sequences are LNHDA and SQIVND (reference sequence). The CDR3 DNA reads as TGTGCCAGTAGCGCCGGGACAGGGAATTACAATGAGCAGTTCTTC. Translation gives CASSAGTGNYNEQFF. Filled out from reference TRBV19 and TRBJ2-1, the complete variable domain reads DGGITQSPKYLFRKEGQNVTLSCEQNLNHDAMYWYRQDPGQGLRLIYYSQIVNDFQKGDIAEGYSVSREKKESFPLTVTSAQKNPTAFYLCASSAGTGNYNEQFFGPGTRLTVL.